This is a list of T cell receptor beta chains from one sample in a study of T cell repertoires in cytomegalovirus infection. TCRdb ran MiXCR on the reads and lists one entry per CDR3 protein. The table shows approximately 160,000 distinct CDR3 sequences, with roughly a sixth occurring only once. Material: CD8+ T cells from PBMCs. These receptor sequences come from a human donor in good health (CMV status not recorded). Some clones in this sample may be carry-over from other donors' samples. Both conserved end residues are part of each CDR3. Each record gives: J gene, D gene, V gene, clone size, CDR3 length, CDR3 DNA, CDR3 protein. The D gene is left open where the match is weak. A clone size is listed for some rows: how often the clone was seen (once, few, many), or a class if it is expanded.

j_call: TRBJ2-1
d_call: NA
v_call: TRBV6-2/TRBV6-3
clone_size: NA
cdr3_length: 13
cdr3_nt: TGTGCCAGCAGTTACTCGATGGCCAATGAGCAGTTCTTC
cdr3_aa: CASSYSMANEQFF

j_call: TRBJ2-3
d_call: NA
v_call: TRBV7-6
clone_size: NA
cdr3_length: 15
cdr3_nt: TGTGCCAGCGTTCCCGGGACGGGGTCCGCAGATACGCAGTATTTT
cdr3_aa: CASVPGTGSADTQYF

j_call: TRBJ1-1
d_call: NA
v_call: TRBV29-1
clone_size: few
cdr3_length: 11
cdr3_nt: TGCAGCGTCGTCGGCGGCGCTGAAGCTTTCTTT
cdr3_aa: CSVVGGAEAFF

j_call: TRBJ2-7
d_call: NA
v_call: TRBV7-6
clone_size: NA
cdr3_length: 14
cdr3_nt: TGTGCCAGCAGCTCCGGACACCAGCCCTACGAGCAGTACTTC
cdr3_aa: CASSSGHQPYEQYF

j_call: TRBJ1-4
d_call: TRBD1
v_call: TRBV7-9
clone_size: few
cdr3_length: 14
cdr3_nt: TGTGCCAGCAGGACGACAGGGTACGATGAAAAACTGTTTTTT
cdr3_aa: CASRTTGYDEKLFF

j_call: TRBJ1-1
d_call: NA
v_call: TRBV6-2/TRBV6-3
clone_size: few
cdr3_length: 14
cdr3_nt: TGTGCCAGCAGTTCAATTAGACAGAGCACTGAAGCTTTCTTT
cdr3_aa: CASSSIRQSTEAFF

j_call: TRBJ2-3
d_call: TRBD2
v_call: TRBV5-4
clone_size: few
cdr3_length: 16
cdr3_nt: TGTGCCAGCAGCTCCCCGGGGGGGACTAGCACAGATACGCAGTATTTT
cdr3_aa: CASSSPGGTSTDTQYF

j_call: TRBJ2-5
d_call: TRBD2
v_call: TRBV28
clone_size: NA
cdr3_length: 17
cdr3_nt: TGTGCCAGCAGTTTCACAGTACTCAAGCGGGGACAAGAGACCCAGTACTTC
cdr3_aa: CASSFTVLKRGQETQYF

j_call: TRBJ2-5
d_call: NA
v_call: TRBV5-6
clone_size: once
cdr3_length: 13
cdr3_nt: TGTGCCAGCAGCGGCGGGACAAGAGAGACCCAGTACTTC
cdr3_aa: CASSGGTRETQYF

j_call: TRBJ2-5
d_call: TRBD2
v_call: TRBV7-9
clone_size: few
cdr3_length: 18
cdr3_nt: TGTGCCAGCAGTCCAACCTCCCGGACTAGCGGGTCGGTAGAGACCCAGTACTTC
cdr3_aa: CASSPTSRTSGSVETQYF

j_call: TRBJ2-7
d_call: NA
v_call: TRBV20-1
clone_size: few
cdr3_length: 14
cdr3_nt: TGCAGTGCCTGGACAGCGAACGGGACCTACGAGCAGTACTTC
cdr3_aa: CSAWTANGTYEQYF

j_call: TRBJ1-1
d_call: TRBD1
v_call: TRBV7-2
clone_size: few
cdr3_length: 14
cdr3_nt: TGTGCCAGCAGCCTACAGGGGGCGAGCACTGAAGCTTTCTTT
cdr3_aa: CASSLQGASTEAFF

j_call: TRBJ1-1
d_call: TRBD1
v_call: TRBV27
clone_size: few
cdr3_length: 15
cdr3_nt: TGTGCCAGCAGTTTCACAGGGGGCGGCGGCACTGAAGCTTTCTTT
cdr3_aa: CASSFTGGGGTEAFF

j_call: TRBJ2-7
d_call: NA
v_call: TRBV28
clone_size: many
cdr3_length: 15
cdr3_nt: TGTGCCAGCAGTTTCTATCAGGGGCGAGTGGACGAGCAGTACTTC
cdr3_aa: CASSFYQGRVDEQYF

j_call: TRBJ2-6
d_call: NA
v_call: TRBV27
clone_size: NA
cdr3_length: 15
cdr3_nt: TGTGCCAGCAGTTTACTACCGGCTGGGGCCAACGTCCTGACTTTC
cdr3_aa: CASSLLPAGANVLTF

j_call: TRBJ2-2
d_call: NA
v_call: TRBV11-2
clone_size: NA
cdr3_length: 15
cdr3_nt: TGTGCCAGCAGAACCCACAGGGAGGACACCGGGGAGCTGTTTTTT
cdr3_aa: CASRTHREDTGELFF

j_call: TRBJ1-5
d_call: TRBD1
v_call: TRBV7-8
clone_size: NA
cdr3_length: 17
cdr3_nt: TGTGCCAGCAGCAAGTTACCCGGGACAGATCTTTTTCAGCCCCAGCATTTT
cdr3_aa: CASSKLPGTDLFQPQHF

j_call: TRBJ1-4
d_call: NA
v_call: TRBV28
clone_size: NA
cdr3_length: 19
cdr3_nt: TGTGCCTCCCCCGCCCACAACAAAGAGGGTGTCCGGGGAAATGAAAAACTGTTTTTT
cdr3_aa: CASPAHNKEGVRGNEKLFF

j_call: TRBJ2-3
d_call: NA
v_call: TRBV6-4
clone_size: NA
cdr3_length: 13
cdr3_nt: TGTGCCAGCAGTGACTCGCCAGGTCGGACGCAGTATTTT
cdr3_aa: CASSDSPGRTQYF

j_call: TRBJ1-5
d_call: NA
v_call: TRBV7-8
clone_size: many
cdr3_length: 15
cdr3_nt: TGTGCCAGCAGCTTAGCGGAAAACCGGTCGTGGCCCCAGCATTTT
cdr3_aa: CASSLAENRSWPQHF

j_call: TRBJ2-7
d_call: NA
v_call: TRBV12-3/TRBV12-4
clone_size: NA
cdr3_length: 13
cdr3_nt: TGTGCCAGCAGTATTGGGTTCAGCTACGAGCAGTACTTC
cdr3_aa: CASSIGFSYEQYF

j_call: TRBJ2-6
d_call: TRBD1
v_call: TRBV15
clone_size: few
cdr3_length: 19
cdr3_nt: TGTGCCACCAGCAGAGATTGGGACAGGGCCCCGGATGGGGCCAACGTCCTGACTTTC
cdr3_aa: CATSRDWDRAPDGANVLTF

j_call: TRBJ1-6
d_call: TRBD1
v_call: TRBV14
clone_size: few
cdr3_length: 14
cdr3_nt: TGTGCCAGCAGCTCGGGACAGGGTGGCTCACCCCTCCACTTT
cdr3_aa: CASSSGQGGSPLHF

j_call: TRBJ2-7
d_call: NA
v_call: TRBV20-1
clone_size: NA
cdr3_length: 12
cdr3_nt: TGCAGTGCTAGCCCGGTTACCTACGAGCAGTACTTC
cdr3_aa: CSASPVTYEQYF

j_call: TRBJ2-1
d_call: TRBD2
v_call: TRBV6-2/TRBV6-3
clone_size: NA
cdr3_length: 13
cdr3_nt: TGTGCCAGCAATCTAGCGGAGTACAATGAGCAGTTCTTC
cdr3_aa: CASNLAEYNEQFF

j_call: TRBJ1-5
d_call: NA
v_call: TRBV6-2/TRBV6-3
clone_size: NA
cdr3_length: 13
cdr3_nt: TGTGCCACCTCGGACAGTCTTAATCAGCCCCAGCATTTT
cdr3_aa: CATSDSLNQPQHF

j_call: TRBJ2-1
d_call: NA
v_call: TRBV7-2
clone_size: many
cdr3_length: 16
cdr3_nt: TGTGCCAGCAGCTTAGATACGACTAGATCATACAATGAGCAGTTCTTC
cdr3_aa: CASSLDTTRSYNEQFF

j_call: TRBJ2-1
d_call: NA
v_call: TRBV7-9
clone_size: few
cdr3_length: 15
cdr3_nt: TGTGCCAGCAGCTCCCGGACAGCCGGGCCCCTGGGACCGTTCTTC
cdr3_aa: CASSSRTAGPLGPFF

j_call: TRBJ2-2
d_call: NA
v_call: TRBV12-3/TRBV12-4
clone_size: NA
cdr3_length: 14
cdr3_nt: TGTGCCAGCAGCCCCTCCCCTTGGACCGGGGAGCTGTTTTTT
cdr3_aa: CASSPSPWTGELFF

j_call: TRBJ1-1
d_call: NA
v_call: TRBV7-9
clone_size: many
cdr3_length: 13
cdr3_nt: TGTGCCAGCAGCTTAGGTCAGAACACTGAAGCTTTCTTT
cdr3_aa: CASSLGQNTEAFF

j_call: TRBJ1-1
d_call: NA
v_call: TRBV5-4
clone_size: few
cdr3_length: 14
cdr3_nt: TGTGCCAGCAGCCTTCGGGGTTTGGGCAGCGAAGCTTTCTTT
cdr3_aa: CASSLRGLGSEAFF

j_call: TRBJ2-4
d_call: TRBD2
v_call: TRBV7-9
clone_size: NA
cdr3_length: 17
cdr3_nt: TGTGCCAGCAGCTCTCTCGTAGCGGGATTAGCCAAAAACATTCAGTACTTC
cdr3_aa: CASSSLVAGLAKNIQYF

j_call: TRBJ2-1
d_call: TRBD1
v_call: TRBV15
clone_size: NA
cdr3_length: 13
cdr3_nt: TGTGCCACCAGGGGGGACAGCTACAATGAGCAGTTCTTC
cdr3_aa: CATRGDSYNEQFF

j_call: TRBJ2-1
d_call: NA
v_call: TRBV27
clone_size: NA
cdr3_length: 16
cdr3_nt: TGTGCCAGCAGTCTCAACCAGGGAGTAATTGGGAATGAGCAGTTCTTC
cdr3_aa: CASSLNQGVIGNEQFF

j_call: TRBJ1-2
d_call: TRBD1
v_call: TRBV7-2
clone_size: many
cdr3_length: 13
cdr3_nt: TGTGCCAGCCCGGACAGGGCTGGGAGTGGCTACACCTTC
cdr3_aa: CASPDRAGSGYTF

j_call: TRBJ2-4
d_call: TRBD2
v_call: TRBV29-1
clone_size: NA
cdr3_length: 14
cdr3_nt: TGCAGCGTGAACGGACTAGCGGGAGGCAACATTCAGTACTTC
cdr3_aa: CSVNGLAGGNIQYF

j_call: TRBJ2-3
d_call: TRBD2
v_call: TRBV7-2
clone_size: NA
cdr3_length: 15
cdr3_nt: TGTGCCAGCAGCTTGCGAGGGAGGGCCGCAGATACGCAGTATTTT
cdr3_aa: CASSLRGRAADTQYF

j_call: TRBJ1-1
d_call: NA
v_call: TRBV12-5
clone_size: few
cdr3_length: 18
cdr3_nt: TGTGCTAGTGGTTTGGTTATTTCGGGTGACGAAGTGAACACTGAAGCTTTCTTT
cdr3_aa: CASGLVISGDEVNTEAFF

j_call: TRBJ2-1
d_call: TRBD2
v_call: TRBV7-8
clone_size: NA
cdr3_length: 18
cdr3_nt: TGTGCCAGCAGCTCGCAGGGAAATCGACTAGCGGGTTACAATGAGCAGTTCTTC
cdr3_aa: CASSSQGNRLAGYNEQFF

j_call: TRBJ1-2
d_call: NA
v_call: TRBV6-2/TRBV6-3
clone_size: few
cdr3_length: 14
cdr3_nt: TGTGCCAGCAGTTATTCACCGACGGGGAATGGCTACACCTTC
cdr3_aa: CASSYSPTGNGYTF

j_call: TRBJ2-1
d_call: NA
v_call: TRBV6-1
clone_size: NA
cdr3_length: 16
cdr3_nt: TGTGCCAGCAGGATGAGGGCTTTCAGCTCCTACAATGAGCAGTTCTTC
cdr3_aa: CASRMRAFSSYNEQFF

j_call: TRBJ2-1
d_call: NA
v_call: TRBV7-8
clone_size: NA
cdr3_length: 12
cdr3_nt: TGTGCCAGCAGCCCTGAGGAGAGGGAGCAGTTCTTC
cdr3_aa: CASSPEEREQFF

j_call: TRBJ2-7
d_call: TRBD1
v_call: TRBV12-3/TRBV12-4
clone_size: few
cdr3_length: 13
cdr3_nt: TGTGCCAGCAGTTTATGGACAGGGGTCGAGCAGTACTTC
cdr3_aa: CASSLWTGVEQYF

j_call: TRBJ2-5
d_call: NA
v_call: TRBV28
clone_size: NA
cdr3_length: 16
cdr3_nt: TGTGCCAGCAGTCTAATAGCAGGGGCCCACCAAGAGACCCAGTACTTC
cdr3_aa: CASSLIAGAHQETQYF

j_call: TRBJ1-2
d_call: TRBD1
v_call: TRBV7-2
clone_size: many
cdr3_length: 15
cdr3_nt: TGTGCCAGCAGCTTAGTTGACAGGGTTTTGGATGGCTACACCTTC
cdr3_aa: CASSLVDRVLDGYTF

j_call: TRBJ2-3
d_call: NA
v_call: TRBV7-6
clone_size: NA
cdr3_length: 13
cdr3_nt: TGTGCCAGCAGCTTAGGGACAGCGGATACGCAGTATTTT
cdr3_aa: CASSLGTADTQYF

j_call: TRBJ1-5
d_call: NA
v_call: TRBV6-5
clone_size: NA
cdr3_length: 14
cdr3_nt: TGTGCCAGCAGTTACGACTCCTCCAATCAGCCCCAGCATTTT
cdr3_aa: CASSYDSSNQPQHF

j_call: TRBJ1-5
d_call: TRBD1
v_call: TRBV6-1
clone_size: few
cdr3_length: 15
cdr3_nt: TGTGCCAGCAGAGAAACAGGGGGCCCTCTTCAGCCCCAGCATTTT
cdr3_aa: CASRETGGPLQPQHF

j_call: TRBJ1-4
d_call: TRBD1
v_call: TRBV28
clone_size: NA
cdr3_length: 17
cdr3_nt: TGTGCCAGCAGTGCCCACAGGGGGTCAGTCACTAATGAAAAACTGTTTTTT
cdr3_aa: CASSAHRGSVTNEKLFF